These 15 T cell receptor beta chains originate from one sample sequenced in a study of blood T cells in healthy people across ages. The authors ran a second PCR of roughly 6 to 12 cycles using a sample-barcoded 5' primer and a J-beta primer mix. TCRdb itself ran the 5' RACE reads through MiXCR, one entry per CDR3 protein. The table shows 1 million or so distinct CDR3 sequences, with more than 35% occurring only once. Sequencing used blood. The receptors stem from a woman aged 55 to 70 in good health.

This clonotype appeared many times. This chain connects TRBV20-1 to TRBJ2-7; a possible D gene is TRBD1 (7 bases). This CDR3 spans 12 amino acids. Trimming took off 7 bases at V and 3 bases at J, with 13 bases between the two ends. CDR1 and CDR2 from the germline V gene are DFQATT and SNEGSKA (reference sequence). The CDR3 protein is CSVAGTDYEQYF. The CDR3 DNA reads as TGCAGTGTGGCGGGGACAGACTACGAGCAGTACTTC.

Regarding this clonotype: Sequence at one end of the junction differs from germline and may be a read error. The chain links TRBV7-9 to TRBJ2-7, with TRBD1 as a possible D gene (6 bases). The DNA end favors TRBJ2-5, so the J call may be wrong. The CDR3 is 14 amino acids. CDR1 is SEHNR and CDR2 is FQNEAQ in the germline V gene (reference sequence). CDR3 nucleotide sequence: TGTGCCAGCAGCCGGACAGCCCTACAAGGGACCCAGTACTTC. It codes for CASSRTALQGTQYF.

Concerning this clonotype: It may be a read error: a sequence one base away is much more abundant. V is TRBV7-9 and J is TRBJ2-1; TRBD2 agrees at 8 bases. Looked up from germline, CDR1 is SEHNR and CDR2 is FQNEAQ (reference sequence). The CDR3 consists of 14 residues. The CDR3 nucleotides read TGTGCCGGCAGCTCTAGCGGGTTATACAATGAGCAGTTCTTC. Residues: CAGSSSGLYNEQFF.

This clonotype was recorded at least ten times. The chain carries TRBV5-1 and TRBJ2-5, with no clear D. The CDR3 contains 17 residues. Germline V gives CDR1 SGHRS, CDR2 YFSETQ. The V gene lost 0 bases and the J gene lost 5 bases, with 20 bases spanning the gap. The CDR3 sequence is CASSLDRGPTSEETQYF. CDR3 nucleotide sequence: TGCGCCAGCAGCTTGGACCGAGGCCCCACCTCAGAGGAGACCCAGTACTTC.

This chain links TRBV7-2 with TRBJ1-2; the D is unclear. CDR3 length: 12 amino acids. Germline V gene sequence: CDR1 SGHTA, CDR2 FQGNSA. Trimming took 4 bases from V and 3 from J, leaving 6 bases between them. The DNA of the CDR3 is TGTGCCAGCAGCTCCGCCGACTATGGCTACACCTTC. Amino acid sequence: CASSSADYGYTF.

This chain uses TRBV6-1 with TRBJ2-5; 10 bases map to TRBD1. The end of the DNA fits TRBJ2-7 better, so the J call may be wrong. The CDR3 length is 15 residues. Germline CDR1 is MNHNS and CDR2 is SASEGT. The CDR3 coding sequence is TGTGCCAGCAGTGAGGAGCCGGGACAGGGGTACGAGCAGTACTTC. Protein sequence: CASSEEPGQGYEQYF.

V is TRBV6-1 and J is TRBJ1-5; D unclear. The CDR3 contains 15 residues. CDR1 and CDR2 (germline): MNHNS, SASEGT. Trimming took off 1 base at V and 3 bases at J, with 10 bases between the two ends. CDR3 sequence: CASSEDRAINQPQHF. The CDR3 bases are TGTGCCAGCAGTGAAGATAGGGCGATCAATCAGCCCCAGCATTTT.

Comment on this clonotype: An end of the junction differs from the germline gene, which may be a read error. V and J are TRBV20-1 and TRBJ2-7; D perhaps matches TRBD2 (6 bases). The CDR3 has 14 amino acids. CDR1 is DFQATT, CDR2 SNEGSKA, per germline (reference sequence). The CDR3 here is CSATTSSLSYVQYF. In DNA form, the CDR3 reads TGCAGTGCCACTACTAGCTCCCTCTCCTACGTGCAGTACTTC.

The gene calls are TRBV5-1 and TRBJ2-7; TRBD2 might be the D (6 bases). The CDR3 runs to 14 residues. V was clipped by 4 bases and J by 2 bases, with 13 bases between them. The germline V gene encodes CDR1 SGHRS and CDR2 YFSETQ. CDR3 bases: TGCGCCAGCAGCCGGACTACTGGGGCCTACGAGCAGTACTTC. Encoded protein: CASSRTTGAYEQYF. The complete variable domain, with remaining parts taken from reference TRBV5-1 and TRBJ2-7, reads KAGVTQTPRYLIKTRGQQVTLSCSPISGHRSVSWYQQTPGQGLQFLFEYFSETQRNKGNFPGRFSGRQFSNSRSEMNVSTLELGDSALYLCASSRTTGAYEQYFGPGTRLTVT.

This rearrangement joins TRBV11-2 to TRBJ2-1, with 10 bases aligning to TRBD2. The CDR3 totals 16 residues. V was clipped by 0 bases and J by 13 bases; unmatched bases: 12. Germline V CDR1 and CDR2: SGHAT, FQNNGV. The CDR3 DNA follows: TGTGCCAGCAGCTTAGATTTGCCTAGCGGGAGAAATGCACAGTTCTTC. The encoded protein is CASSLDLPSGRNAQFF.

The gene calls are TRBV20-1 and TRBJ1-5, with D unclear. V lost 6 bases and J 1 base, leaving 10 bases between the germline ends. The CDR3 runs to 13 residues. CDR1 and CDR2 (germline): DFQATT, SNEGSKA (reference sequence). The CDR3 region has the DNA TGCAGTGCCGGTCACCCGAGCAATCAGCCCCAGCATTTT. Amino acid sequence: CSAGHPSNQPQHF.

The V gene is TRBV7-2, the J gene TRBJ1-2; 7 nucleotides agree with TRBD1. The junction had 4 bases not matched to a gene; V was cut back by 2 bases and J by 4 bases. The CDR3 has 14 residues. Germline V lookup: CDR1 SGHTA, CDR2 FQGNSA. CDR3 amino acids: CASSLRGQSYGYTF. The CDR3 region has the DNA TGTGCCAGCAGCTTACGGGGACAGTCCTATGGCTACACCTTC.

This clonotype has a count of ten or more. CDR3 DNA: TGCGCCAGCAGCTACCTCACTAACAGGAGCGGCTACACCTTC. This gives the protein CASSYLTNRSGYTF. The rearrangement links TRBV4-1 to TRBJ1-2; TRBD1 might be the D (5 bases). This CDR3 spans 14 amino acids. CDR1 is MGHRA and CDR2 is YSYEKL in the germline V gene. Trimming cost V 5 bases and J 8 bases, with 18 bases left between them.

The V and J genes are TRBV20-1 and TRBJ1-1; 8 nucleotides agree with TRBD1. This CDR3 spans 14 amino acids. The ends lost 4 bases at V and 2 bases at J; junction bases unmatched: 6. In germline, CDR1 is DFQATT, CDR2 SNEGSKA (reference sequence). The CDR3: CSANNRGGNTEAFF. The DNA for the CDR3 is TGCAGTGCTAACAACAGGGGGGGTAACACTGAAGCTTTCTTT.

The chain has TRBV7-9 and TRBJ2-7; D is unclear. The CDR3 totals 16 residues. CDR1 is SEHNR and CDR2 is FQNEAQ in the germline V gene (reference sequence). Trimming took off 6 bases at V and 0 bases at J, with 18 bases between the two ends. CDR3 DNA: TGTGCCAGCAGTCCTCATCTGGGTACCCACTCCTACGAGCAGTACTTC. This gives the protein CASSPHLGTHSYEQYF.